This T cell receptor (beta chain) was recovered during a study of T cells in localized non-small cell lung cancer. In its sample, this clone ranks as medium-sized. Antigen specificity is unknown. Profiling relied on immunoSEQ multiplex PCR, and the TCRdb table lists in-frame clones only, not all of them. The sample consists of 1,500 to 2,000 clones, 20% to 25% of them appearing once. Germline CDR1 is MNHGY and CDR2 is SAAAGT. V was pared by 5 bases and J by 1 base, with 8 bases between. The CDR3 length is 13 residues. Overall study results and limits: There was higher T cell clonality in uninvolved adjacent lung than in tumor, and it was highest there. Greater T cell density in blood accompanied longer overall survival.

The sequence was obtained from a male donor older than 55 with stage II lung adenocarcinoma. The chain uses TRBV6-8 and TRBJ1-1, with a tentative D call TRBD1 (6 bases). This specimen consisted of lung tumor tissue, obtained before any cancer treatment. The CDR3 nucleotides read TGTGCCAGCAGTGCAGGGGAGAACACTGAAGCTTTCTTT. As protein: CASSAGENTEAFF.